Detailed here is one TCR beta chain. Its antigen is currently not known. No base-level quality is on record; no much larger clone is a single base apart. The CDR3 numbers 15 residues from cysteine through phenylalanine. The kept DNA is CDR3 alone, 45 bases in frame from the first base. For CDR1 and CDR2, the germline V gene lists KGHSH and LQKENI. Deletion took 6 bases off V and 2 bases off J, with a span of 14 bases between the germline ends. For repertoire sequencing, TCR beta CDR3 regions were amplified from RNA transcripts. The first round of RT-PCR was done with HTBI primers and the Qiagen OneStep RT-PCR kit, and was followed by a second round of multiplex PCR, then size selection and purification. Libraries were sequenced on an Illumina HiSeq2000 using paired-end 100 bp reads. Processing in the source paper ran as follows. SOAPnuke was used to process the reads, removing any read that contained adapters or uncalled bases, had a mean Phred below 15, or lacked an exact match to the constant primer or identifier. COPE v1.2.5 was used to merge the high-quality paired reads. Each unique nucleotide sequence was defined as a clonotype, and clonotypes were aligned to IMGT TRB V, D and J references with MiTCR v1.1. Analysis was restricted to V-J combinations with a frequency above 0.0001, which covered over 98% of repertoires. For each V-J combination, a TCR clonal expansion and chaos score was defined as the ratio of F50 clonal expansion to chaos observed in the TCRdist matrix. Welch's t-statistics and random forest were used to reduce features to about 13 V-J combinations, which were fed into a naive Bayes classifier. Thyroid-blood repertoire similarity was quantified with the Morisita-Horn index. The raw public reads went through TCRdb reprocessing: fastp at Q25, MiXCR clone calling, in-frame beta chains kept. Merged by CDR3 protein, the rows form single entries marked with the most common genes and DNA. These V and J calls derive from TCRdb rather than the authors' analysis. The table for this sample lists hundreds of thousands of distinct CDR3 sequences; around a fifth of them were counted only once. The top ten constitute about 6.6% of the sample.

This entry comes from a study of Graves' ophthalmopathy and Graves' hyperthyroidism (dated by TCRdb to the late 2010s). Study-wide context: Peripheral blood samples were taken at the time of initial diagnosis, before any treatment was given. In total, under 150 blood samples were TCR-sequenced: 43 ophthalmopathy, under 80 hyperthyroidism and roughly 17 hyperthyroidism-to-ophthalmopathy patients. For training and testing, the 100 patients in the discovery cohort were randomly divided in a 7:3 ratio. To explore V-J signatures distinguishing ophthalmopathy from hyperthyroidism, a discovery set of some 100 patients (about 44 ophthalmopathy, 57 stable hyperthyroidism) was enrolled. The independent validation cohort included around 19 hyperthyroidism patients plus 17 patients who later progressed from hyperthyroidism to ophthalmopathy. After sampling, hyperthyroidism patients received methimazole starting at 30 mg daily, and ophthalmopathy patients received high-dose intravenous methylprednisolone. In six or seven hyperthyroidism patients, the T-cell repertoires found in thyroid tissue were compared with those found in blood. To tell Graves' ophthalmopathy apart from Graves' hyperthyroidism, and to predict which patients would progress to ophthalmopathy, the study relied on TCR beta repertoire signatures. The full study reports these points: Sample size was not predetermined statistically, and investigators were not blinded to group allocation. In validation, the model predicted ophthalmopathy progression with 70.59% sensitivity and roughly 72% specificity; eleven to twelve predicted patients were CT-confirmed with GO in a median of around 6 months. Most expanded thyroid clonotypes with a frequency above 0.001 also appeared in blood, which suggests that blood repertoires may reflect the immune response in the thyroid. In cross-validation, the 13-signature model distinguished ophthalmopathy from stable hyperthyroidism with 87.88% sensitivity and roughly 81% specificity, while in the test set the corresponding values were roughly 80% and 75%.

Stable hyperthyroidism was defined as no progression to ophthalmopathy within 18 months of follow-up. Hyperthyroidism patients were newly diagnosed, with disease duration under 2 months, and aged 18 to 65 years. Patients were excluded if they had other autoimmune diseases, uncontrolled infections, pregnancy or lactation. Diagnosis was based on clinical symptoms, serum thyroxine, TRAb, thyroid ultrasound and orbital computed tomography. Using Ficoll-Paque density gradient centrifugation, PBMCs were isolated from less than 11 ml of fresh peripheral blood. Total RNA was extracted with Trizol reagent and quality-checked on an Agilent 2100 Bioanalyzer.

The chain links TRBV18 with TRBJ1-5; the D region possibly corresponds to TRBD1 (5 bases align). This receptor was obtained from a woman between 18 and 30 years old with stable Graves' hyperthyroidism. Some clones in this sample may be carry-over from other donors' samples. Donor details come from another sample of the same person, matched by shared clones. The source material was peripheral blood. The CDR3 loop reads CASSRVGEGNQPQHF. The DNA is TGTGCCAGCTCCCGTGTAGGGGAGGGCAATCAGCCCCAGCATTTT.